This T cell receptor beta chain is drawn from a study of T-cell memory formation after mild COVID-19. Whole-study context: Largely donor-specific TCR clusters were found. Overall study findings and caveats: The study found balanced CD4/CD8 in clones contracting day 15 to 85 and a CD4+ lean in later expanders. Confirmation was lacking for SARS-CoV-2 specificity of second-wave clones that peaked on day 37.

Trimming cost V 5 bases and J 0 bases, with 17 bases left between them. This CDR3 comprises 16 residues. Per germline, CDR1 SGHTA and CDR2 FQGNSA. In regard to this clonotype: Its antigen is unknown.

Each CDR3 protein is one row after TCRdb ran MiXCR on the 5' RACE reads. Of roughly 200,000 distinct CDR3 sequences listed, about a fifth were seen once; the top ten hold 23%. V is TRBV7-2 and J is TRBJ2-7; TRBD2 is a possible D gene (6 bases). The origin of this receptor is an adult woman who had mild COVID-19 (a few samples of this study predate the infection). Cell type and time point are not known. The sequenced sample was PBMCs or a T cell subset sorted from them (not recorded which). CDR3 nucleotide sequence: TGTGCCAGCAGCCTCCTTCTCTCTAGCGTCTCCTACGAGCAGTACTTC. This encodes CASSLLLSSVSYEQYF.